One and the same sample provided the 5 T cell receptor beta chains below, sequenced in a study of Ad26.COV2.S vaccination and SARS-CoV-2 variants (dated by TCRdb to about 2021). In the paper's terms, the treatment or condition label means: around 19 received Ad26.COV2.S at low or high dose, single or two shots; about 5 received placebo; per-sample allocation not given. Repertoires of vaccine and placebo recipients were sequenced from samples taken on day 63 after the first injection. The method was the immunoSEQ multiplex PCR assay. TCRdb retrieved this table from immuneACCESS and kept in-frame rearrangements only. Not all clones are present; in checked studies, unresolved V genes account for under half, and no reason is known for the remainder. The sample profile shows around 320,000 clones; roughly 84% of them were found once. About 3.5% of the sample comes from the top ten. Sequencing used peripheral blood, obtained in a trial of Ad26.COV2.S vaccine versus placebo. These receptors all come from a person aged 18-60 years who received the Ad26.COV2.S COVID-19 vaccine or a placebo.

This chain uses TRBV6-2 or TRBV6-3 with TRBJ2-1; 8 bases are shared with TRBD2. Germline CDR1 MNHEY, CDR2 SVGEGT. J lost 7 bases, V lost 4 bases, and 6 bases had no gene match. The length of the CDR3 is 14 residues. The CDR3 here is CASSSGGGWNEQFF. CDR3 nucleotide sequence: TGTGCCAGCAGTTCCGGCGGGGGGTGGAATGAGCAGTTCTTC.

On this clone: Different DNA sequences within this sample yield the same CDR3. The chain employs TRBV12-3 or TRBV12-4 and TRBJ2-7; maybe TRBD2 (5 bases). This CDR3 spans 12 amino acids. Trimming cost V 2 bases and J 3 bases, with 5 bases left between them. CDR3 region: CASSLTSYEQYF. DNA for the CDR3: TGTGCCAGCAGTTTAACTAGCTACGAGCAGTACTTC.

The V call is TRBV6-5, the J call TRBJ2-7; possible D gene TRBD1, 6 bases. In germline, CDR1 is MNHEY, CDR2 SVGAGI. The V end was cut by 11 bases, the J end by 2 bases, with 16 bases between. The CDR3 extends over 13 amino acids. The CDR3 DNA reads TGTGCCTCACAGACAGGTGTGACCTACGAGCAGTACTTC. This codes for CASQTGVTYEQYF.

V is TRBV4-2 and J is TRBJ1-3; D remains unclear. This CDR3 is built from 16 residues. The V gene's germline CDR1 is LGHNA and CDR2 YNFKEQ. With 0 bases removed from V and 0 bases from J, the gap between germline ends came to 9 bases. The DNA of the CDR3 is TGTGCCAGCAGCCAAGAACGGCCAGTCTCTGGAAACACCATATATTTT. It encodes CASSQERPVSGNTIYF.

V and J are TRBV4-1 and TRBJ2-1; 10 bases are shared with TRBD2. Germline V gives CDR1 MGHRA, CDR2 YSYEKL. The length of the CDR3 is 17 residues. V shed 3 bases and J 7 bases; nucleotides not matched to a gene: 12. DNA for the CDR3: TGCGCCAGCAGCCATATTAGCGGGGGGCGTACCGGGAATGAGCAGTTCTTC. Its translation is CASSHISGGRTGNEQFF.